This TCR beta chain is drawn from a study of blood T cells in healthy people across ages. Study at large: Capture via template switching afforded approximately one barcoded beta molecule per two T cells. General study points: Compared with aged donors, long-lived donors showed fewer expanded clones, suggesting selection.

The length of the CDR3 is 15 residues. V shed 0 bases and J shed 2 bases, with 9 bases lying between them. The germline V gene encodes CDR1 LNHDA and CDR2 SQIVND (reference sequence). Regarding this clonotype: Its antigen remains unidentified.

For the second PCR, which ran for about 7 to 11 cycles, a sample-barcoded 5' primer and a J-beta primer mix were used. One entry per CDR3 protein, called by TCRdb with MiXCR from the 5' RACE reads. Of around 1,500,000 distinct CDR3 sequences detected, 42% appear once; the ten largest clones hold 7.9%. The source material was blood. The chain links TRBV19 to TRBJ2-3; D not certain. The receptor was isolated from a woman aged 18-29 years in good health. This CDR3 is CASSIDWRLTDTQYF. The CDR3 DNA sequence: TGTGCCAGTAGTATAGATTGGCGGCTCACAGATACGCAGTATTTT.